The 10 T cell receptor beta chains listed next were all sequenced from one sample in a study of blood T cell repertoires in COVID-19. Produced via immunoSEQ multiplex PCR; TCRdb's table is partial and in-frame only. The sample has about 39,000 clones, 80% to 90% seen once. The sample comprised peripheral blood. All receptors derive from a man aged 60 to 69 in a cohort sampled during active COVID-19.

This clone is a singleton in its sample. This rearrangement joins TRBV28 to TRBJ2-1, with 7 bases that match TRBD2. Germline CDR1 is MDHEN and CDR2 is SYDVKM. Trimming at V came to 5 bases and at J to 7 bases, leaving 14 bases not matched to a gene. This CDR3 comprises 16 residues. The CDR3: CASSPASGTTINEQFF. The DNA of the CDR3 is TGTGCCAGCAGTCCAGCCTCCGGGACTACGATAAATGAGCAGTTCTTC.

This clone showed up just a few times. This chain uses TRBV9 with TRBJ2-3; D remains ambiguous. Germline V gene data show CDR1 as SGDLS and CDR2 as YYNGEE. The CDR3 consists of 15 residues. Trimming took 0 bases from V and 4 from J, leaving 12 bases between them. The CDR3 DNA follows: TGTGCCAGCAGCGTAGGAGGAGTGGTATCAGATACGCAGTATTTT. Amino acid sequence: CASSVGGVVSDTQYF.

The V gene is TRBV7-2, the J gene TRBJ1-4, with 8 bases aligning to TRBD1. The CDR3 covers 16 residues. The ends lost 5 bases at V and 3 bases at J; junction bases unmatched: 8. Germline V gene data show CDR1 as SGHTA and CDR2 as FQGNSA. CDR3 sequence (DNA): TGTGCCAGCAGCCCAGGGGGCGCGTCTTCTAATGAAAAACTGTTTTTT. Its protein is CASSPGGASSNEKLFF.

The rearrangement links TRBV2 to TRBJ2-7; D is possibly TRBD2 (5 bases). Germline V CDR1 and CDR2: SNHLY, FYNNEI. Trimming took 1 base from V and 4 from J, leaving 14 bases between them. The length of the CDR3 is 15 residues. The CDR3, as DNA: TGTGCCAGCAGTGAAGAAGGTAATCGGGGTTACGAGCAGTACTTC. It encodes CASSEEGNRGYEQYF.

The gene calls are TRBV5-1 and TRBJ1-1, with TRBD1 as a possible D gene (5 bases). In germline, CDR1 is SGHRS, CDR2 YFSETQ. This CDR3 is 13 amino acids long. The ends were cut back, 5 bases at V and 6 bases at J, with 14 bases in the middle. The CDR3 here is CASRIREGAEAFF. The CDR3 DNA is TGCGCCAGCAGGATCAGGGAAGGGGCTGAAGCTTTCTTT.

The chain uses TRBV7-6 and TRBJ2-7; tentatively, D is TRBD1 (5 bases). Germline V gene data show CDR1 as SGHVS and CDR2 as FNYEAQ. This CDR3 has 13 residues. Trimming left V 6 bases short and J 4 bases short, with 13 bases between. The chain's CDR3 is CASSQDTSYEQYF. CDR3 bases: TGTGCCAGCAGTCAGGACACCTCATACGAGCAGTACTTC. Supplemented by reference TRBV7-6 and TRBJ2-7, the full variable domain reads GAGVSQSPRYKVTKRGQDVALRCDPISGHVSLYWYRQALGQGPEFLTYFNYEAQQDKSGLPNDRFSAERPEGSISTLTIQRTEQRDSAMYRCASSQDTSYEQYFGPGTRLTVT.

The rearrangement joins TRBV18 to TRBJ1-1; D ambiguous. The ends were cut back, 0 bases at V and 11 bases at J, with 10 bases in the middle. Germline loops: CDR1 KGHSH, CDR2 LQKENI. The CDR3 runs 12 residues. The CDR3 DNA reads as TGTGCCAGCTCACCACCGGGCAGAAGGGCTTTCTTT. It yields the protein CASSPPGRRAFF.

This chain links TRBV27 with TRBJ1-6; D is possibly TRBD1 (5 bases). This CDR3 has 15 residues. CDR1 and CDR2 (germline): MNHEY, SMNVEV (reference sequence). V was clipped by 5 bases and J by 10 bases, with 18 bases between them. Written as DNA, the CDR3 is TGTGCCAGCAGTCCCCCCGGGGGGGGAAGATCACCCCTCCACTTT. It is translated as CASSPPGGGRSPLHF.

The V and J genes are TRBV27 and TRBJ1-2; 7 positions match TRBD1. V was pared by 8 bases and J by 8 bases, with 8 bases of the junction left unmatched. Germline-derived CDR1 and CDR2 are MNHEY and SMNVEV (reference sequence). The CDR3 is 12 residues long. CDR3 DNA sequence: TGTGCCAGCCGTACCGGGACAGCGGGCTACACCTTC. Residues: CASRTGTAGYTF.

The chain employs TRBV19 and TRBJ1-5; possibly TRBD1 for D (6 bases). Germline V lookup: CDR1 LNHDA, CDR2 SQIVND (reference sequence). This CDR3 spans 16 amino acids. The V end was cut by 7 bases, the J end by 3 bases, with 19 bases between. The CDR3 spells CASIPAGGGNNQPQHF. The CDR3 DNA sequence: TGTGCCAGTATCCCAGCCGGGGGGGGCAACAATCAGCCCCAGCATTTT.